This entry is about one T cell receptor (beta chain). This entry is derived from a study of blood T cell repertoires in COVID-19. Study context: Acute-phase and convalescent COVID-19 samples originated in the United States, Italy and Spain. Sources were T cells, B-cell-depleted T cells, or PBMCs; the material itself was cDNA or gDNA.

In the authors' methods: Reference gene primers were amplified, and this amplification served to estimate nucleated cell counts. Profiled with immunoSEQ multiplex PCR; TCRdb holds only in-frame clones, not every one. D and trimming come from the DNA, and the V and J calls and clone size come from that table. The sample comprises some 110,000 clones, about 85% of which are singletons, and about 7.7% rests with the top ten. The germline V gene has CDR1 LGHDT and CDR2 YNNKEL (reference sequence). CDR3 length: 15 residues. V was shortened by 0 bases and J by 4 bases, with 12 bases between the two germline ends.

The clonotype comes from a human donor in a cohort sampled during active COVID-19. Sequencing was done on a sample of peripheral blood. This chain uses TRBV3-1 (or the pseudogene TRBV3-2) with TRBJ1-1; D may be TRBD1 (5 bases). DNA of the CDR3: TGTGCCAGCAGCCAAGATTTAGGGGTCGGCACTGAAGCTTTCTTT. This sequence encodes CASSQDLGVGTEAFF.